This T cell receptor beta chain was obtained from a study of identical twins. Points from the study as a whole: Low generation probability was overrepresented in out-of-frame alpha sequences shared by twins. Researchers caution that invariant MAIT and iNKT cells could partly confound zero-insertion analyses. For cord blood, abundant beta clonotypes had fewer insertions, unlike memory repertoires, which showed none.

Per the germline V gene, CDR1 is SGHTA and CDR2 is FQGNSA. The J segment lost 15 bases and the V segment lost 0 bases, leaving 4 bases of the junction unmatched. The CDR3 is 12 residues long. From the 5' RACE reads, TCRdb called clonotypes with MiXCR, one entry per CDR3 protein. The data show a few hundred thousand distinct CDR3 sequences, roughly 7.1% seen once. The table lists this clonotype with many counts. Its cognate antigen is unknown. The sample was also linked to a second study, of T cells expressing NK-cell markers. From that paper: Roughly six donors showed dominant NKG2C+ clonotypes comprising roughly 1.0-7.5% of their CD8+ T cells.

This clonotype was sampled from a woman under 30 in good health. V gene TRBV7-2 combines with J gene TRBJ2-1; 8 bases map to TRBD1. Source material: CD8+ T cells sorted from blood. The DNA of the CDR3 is TGTGCCAGCAGCTTAGCGATACAGGGGGGGTTCTTC. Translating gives CASSLAIQGGFF. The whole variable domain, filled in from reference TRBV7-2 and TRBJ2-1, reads GAGVSQSPSNKVTEKGKDVELRCDPISGHTALYWYRQSLGQGLEFLIYFQGNSAPDKSGLPSDRFSAERTGGSVSTLTIQRTQQEDSAVYLCASSLAIQGGFFGPGTRLTVL.